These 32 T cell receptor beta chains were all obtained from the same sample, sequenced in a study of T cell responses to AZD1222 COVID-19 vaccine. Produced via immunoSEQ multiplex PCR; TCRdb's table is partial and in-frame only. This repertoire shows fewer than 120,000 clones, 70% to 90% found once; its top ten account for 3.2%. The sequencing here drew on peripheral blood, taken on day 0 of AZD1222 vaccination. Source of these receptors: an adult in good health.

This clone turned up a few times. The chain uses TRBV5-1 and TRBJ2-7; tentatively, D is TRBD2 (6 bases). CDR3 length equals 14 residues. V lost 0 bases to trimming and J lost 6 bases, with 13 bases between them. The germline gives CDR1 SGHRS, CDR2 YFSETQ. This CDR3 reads CASSLAVGGGEQYF. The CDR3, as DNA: TGCGCCAGCAGCTTGGCGGTCGGGGGAGGCGAGCAGTACTTC.

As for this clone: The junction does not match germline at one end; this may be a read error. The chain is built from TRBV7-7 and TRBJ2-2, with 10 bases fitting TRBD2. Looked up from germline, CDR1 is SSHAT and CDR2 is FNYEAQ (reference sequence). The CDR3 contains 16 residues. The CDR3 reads CASSSRLAGNTGELFF. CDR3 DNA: TGTGCTAGCAGCTCTAGACTAGCGGGGAACACCGGGGAGCTGTTTTTT.

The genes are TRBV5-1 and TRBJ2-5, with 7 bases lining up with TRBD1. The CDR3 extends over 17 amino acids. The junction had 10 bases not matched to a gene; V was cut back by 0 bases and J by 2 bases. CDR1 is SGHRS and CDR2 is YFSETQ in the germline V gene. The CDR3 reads CASSLDPPGQMQETQYF. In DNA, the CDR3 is TGCGCCAGCAGCTTGGACCCCCCGGGACAGATGCAAGAGACCCAGTACTTC.

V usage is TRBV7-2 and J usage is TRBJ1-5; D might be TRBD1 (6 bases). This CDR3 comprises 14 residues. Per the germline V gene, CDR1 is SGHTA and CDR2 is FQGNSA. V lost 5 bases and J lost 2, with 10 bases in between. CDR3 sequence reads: CASSANRGNQPQHF. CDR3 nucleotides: TGTGCCAGCAGCGCTAACAGGGGCAATCAGCCCCAGCATTTT.

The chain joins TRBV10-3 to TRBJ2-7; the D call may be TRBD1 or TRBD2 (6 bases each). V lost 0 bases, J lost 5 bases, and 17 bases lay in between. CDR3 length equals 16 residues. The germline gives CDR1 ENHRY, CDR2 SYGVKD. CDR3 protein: CAISESRGVAQDEQYF. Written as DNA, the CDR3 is TGTGCCATCAGTGAGTCGAGGGGGGTCGCACAGGACGAGCAGTACTTC.

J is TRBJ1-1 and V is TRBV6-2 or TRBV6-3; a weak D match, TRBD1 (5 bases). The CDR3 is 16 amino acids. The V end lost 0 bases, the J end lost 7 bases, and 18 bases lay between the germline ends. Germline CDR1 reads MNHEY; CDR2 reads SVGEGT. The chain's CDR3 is CASSYSRGSVTVEAFF. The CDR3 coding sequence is TGTGCCAGCAGTTACTCTAGGGGATCTGTGACAGTTGAAGCTTTCTTT.

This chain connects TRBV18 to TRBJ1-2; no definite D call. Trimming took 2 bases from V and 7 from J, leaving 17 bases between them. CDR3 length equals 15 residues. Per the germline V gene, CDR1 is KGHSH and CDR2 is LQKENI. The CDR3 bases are TGTGCCAGCTCACCATCCACCCGGACGGAGAGTGGCTACACCTTC. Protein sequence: CASSPSTRTESGYTF.

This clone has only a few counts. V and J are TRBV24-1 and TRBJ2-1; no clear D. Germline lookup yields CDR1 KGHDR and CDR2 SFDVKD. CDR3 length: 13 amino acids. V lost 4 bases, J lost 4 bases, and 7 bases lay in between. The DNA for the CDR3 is TGTGCCACCAGTGAGTCTTCTTACAATGAGCAGTTCTTC. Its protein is CATSESSYNEQFF.

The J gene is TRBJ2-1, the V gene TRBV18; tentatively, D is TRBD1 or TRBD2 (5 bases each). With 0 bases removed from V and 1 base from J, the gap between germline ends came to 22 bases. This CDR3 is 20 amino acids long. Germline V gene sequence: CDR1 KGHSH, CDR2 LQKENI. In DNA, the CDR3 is TGTGCCAGCTCACCACCGAGGATTTCCCCAGGTGGGGGTTCCTACAATGAGCAGTTCTTC. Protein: CASSPPRISPGGGSYNEQFF.

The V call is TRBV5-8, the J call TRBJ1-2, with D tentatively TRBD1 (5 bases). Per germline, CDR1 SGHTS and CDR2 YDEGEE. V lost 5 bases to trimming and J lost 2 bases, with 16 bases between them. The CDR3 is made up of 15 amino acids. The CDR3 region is CASRGRTDFNYGYTF. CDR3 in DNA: TGTGCCAGCAGGGGGCGGACGGATTTCAACTATGGCTACACCTTC.

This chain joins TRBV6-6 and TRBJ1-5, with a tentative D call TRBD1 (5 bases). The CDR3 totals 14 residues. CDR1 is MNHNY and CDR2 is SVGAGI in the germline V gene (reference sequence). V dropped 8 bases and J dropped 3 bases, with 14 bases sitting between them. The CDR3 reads CASRSGGLNQPQHF. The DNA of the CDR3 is TGTGCCAGCCGATCGGGGGGTCTCAATCAGCCCCAGCATTTT.

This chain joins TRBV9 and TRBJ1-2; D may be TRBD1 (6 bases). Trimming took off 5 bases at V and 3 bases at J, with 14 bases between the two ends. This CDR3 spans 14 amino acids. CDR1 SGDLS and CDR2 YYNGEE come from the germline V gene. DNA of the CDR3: TGTGCCAGCAGTGGCCGGGGGCAGTACTATGGCTACACCTTC. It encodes CASSGRGQYYGYTF.

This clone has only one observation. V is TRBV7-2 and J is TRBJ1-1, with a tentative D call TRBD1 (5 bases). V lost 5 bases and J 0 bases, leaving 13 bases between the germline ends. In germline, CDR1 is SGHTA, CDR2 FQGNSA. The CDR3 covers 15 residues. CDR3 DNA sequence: TGTGCCAGCAGCCTCTCGACAGCCATGAACACTGAAGCTTTCTTT. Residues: CASSLSTAMNTEAFF.

The CDR3 coding sequence is TGTGCCAGCAGTTTAGGACCTAGCGACCCTGGGGACACCGGGGAGCTGTTTTTT. Amino acid sequence: CASSLGPSDPGDTGELFF. This rearrangement joins TRBV27 to TRBJ2-2; the D gene is possibly TRBD2 (6 bases). The CDR3 runs 18 residues. Trimming pared 2 bases from V and 3 bases from J, leaving 19 bases between. Germline CDR1 and CDR2: MNHEY and SMNVEV (reference sequence).

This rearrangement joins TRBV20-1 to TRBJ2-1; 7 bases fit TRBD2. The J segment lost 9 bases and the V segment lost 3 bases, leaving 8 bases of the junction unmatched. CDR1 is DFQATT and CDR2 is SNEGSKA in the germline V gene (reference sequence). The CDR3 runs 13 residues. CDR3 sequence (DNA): TGCAGTGCTAGTCGGGGGGTTATTGGTGAGCAGTTCTTC. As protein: CSASRGVIGEQFF.

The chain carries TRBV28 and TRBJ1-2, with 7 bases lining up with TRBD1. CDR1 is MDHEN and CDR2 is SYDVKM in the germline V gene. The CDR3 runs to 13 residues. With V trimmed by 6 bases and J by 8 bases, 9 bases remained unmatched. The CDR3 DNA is TGTGCCAGCAGAACCGGGACAGCCAAGGGCTACACCTTC. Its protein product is CASRTGTAKGYTF.

CDR3 DNA: TGTGCCAGCAGCCCGATGACAGTGAACACTGAAGCTTTCTTT. The encoded protein is CASSPMTVNTEAFF. The gene calls are TRBV5-6 and TRBJ1-1; tentatively, D is TRBD1 (5 bases). The ends were cut back, 4 bases at V and 0 bases at J, with 10 bases in the middle. Germline assignment: CDR1 SGHDT and CDR2 YYEEEE. The CDR3 contains 14 residues.

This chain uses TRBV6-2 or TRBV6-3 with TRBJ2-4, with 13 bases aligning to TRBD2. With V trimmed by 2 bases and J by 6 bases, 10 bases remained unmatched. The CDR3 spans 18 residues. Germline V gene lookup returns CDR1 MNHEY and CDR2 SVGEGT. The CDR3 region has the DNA TGTGCCAGCAGTTACGGGAGAGGGACTAGCGGGGATAGAAACATTCAGTACTTC. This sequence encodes CASSYGRGTSGDRNIQYF.

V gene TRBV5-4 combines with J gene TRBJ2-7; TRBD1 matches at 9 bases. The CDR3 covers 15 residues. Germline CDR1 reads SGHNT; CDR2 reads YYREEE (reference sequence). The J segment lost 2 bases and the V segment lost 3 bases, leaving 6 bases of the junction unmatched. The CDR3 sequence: CASSWGTGIPYEQYF. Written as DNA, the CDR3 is TGTGCCAGCAGCTGGGGGACAGGGATACCCTACGAGCAGTACTTC.

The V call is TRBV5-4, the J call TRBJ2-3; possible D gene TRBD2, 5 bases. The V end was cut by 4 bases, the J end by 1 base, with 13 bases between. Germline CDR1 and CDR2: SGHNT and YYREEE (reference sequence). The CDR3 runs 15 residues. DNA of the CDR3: TGTGCCAGCAGCCCCGGAGACTACCGCACAGATACGCAGTATTTT. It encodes CASSPGDYRTDTQYF.

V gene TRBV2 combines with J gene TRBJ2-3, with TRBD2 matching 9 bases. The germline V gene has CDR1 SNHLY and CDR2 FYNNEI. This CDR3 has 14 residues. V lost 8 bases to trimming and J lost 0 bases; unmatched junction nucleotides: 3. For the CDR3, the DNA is TGTGCCAGCCAGCGGGGGGCCAGCACAGATACGCAGTATTTT. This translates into CASQRGASTDTQYF.

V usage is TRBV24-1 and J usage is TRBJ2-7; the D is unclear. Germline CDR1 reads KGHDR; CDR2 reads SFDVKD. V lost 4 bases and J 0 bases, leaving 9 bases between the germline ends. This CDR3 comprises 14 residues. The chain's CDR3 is CATSDTLSSYEQYF. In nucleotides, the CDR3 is TGTGCCACCAGTGACACGTTAAGCTCCTACGAGCAGTACTTC.

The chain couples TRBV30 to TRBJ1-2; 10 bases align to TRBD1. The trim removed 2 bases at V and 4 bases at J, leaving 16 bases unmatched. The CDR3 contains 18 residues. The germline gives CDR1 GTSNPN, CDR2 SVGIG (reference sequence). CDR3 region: CAWSSSRMDRGTPYGYTF. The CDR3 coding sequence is TGTGCCTGGAGTTCCTCGAGAATGGACAGGGGGACTCCCTATGGCTACACCTTC.

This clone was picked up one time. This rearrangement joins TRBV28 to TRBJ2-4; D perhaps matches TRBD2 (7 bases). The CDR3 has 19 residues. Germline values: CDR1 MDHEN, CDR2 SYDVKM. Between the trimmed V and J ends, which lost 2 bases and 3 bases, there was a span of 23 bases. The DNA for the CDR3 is TGTGCCAGCAGTTTAAGGGCTTGGGGGGGCGAGGATGACAAAAACATTCAGTACTTC. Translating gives CASSLRAWGGEDDKNIQYF.

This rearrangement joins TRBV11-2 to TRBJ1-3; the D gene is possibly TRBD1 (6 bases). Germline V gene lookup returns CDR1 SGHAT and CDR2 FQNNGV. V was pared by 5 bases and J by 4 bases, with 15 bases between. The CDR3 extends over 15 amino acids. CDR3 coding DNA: TGTGCCAGCAGCCGGGACACTCTTCGGGGAAACACCATATATTTT. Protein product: CASSRDTLRGNTIYF.

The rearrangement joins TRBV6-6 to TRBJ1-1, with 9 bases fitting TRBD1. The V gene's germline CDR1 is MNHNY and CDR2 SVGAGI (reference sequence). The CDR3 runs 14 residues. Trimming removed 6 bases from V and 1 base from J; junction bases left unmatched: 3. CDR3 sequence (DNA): TGTGCCAGCAGGGACAGGGGAGGGAACACTGAAGCTTTCTTT. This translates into CASRDRGGNTEAFF.

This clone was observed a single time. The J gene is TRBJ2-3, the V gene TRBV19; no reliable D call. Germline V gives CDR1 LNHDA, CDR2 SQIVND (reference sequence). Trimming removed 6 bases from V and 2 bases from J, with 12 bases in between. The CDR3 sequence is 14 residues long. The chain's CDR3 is CASRGHGFTDTQYF. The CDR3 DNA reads TGTGCCAGTAGGGGTCATGGTTTCACAGATACGCAGTATTTT.

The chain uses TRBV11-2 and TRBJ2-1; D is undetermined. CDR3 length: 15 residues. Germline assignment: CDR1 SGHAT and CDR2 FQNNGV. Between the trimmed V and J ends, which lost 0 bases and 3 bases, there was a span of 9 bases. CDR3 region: CASSLELGIYNEQFF. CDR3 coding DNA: TGTGCCAGCAGCTTAGAGTTGGGGATCTACAATGAGCAGTTCTTC. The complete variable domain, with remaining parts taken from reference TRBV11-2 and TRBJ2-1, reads EAGVAQSPRYKIIEKRQSVAFWCNPISGHATLYWYQQILGQGPKLLIQFQNNGVVDDSQLPKDRFSAERLKGVDSTLKIQPAKLEDSAVYLCASSLELGIYNEQFFGPGTRLTVL.

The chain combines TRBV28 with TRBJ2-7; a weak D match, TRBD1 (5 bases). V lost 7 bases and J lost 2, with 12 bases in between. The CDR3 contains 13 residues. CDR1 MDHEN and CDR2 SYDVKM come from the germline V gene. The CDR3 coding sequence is TGTGCCAGCACCGTACAGGCTCCCTACGAGCAGTACTTC. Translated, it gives CASTVQAPYEQYF.

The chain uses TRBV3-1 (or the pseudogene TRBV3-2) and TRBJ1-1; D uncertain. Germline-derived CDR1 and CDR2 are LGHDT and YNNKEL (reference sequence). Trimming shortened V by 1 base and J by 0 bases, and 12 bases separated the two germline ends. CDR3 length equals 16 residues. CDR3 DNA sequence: TGTGCCAGCAGCCAAGCTACCGACTCCATGAACACTGAAGCTTTCTTT. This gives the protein CASSQATDSMNTEAFF.

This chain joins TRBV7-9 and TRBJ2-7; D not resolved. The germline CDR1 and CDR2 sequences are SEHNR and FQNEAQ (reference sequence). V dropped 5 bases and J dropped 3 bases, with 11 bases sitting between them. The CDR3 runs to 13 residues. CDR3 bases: TGTGCCAGCAGCAGAAGAGACGGCTACGAGCAGTACTTC. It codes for CASSRRDGYEQYF. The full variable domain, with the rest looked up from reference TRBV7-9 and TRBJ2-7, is DTGVSQNPRHKITKRGQNVTFRCDPISEHNRLYWYRQTLGQGPEFLTYFQNEAQLEKSRLLSDRFSAERPKGSFSTLEIQRTEQGDSAMYLCASSRRDGYEQYFGPGTRLTVT.

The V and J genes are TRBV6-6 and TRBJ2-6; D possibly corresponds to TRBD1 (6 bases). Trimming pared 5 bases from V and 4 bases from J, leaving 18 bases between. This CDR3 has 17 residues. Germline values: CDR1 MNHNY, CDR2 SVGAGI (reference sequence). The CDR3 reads CASSRTTSGAGANVLTF. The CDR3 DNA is TGTGCCAGCAGTCGAACTACCTCAGGGGCCGGGGCCAACGTCCTGACTTTC.